This TCR beta chain originates from a study of blood T cell repertoires in COVID-19. The wider study: T cells, B-cell-depleted T cells, or PBMCs provided the cDNA or gDNA that served as material.

Authors' methods: By means of reference gene primer amplification, nucleated cell counts were estimated. Here immunoSEQ multiplex PCR was the method, and the copy in TCRdb shows in-frame clones only, minus some. V, J and clone size derive from that table, while D and trimming were established from the DNA sequence. Of fewer than 500,000 clones in the sample, roughly nine tenths are singletons; the top ten hold around 1.8%. In terms of age and location, participants ranged from roughly 18 to 95 years and lived in approximately 26 US areas. V shed 10 bases and J shed 10 bases, with 11 bases lying between them. This CDR3 contains 11 residues. Looked up from germline, CDR1 is ENHRY and CDR2 is SYGVKD.

The origin of this receptor is a woman younger than 30 with acute COVID-19. The chain recombines TRBV10-3 with TRBJ1-6; D unresolved. Input material: PBMCs or T cells enriched from blood (not recorded which). The CDR3 here is CASTVMSPLHF. The CDR3 DNA sequence: TGTGCCAGTACGGTGATGTCACCCCTCCACTTT.